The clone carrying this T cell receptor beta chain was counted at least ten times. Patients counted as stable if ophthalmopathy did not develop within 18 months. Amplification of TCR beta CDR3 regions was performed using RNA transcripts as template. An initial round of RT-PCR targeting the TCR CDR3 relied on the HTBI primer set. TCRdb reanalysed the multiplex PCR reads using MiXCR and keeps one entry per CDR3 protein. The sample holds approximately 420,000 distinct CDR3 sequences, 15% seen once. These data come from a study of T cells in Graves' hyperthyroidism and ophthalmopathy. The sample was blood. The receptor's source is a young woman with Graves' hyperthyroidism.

The CDR3 here is CASSQTGDYTEAFF. The DNA of the CDR3 is TGTGCCAGCAGTCAGACAGGGGATTACACTGAAGCTTTCTTT. The rearrangement links TRBV6-2 or TRBV6-3 to TRBJ1-1; 8 bases map to TRBD1. Germline V gives CDR1 MNHEY, CDR2 SVGEGT. This CDR3 contains 14 residues. Losses at the gene ends were 5 bases for V and 3 bases for J; bases not matched to a gene: 5.